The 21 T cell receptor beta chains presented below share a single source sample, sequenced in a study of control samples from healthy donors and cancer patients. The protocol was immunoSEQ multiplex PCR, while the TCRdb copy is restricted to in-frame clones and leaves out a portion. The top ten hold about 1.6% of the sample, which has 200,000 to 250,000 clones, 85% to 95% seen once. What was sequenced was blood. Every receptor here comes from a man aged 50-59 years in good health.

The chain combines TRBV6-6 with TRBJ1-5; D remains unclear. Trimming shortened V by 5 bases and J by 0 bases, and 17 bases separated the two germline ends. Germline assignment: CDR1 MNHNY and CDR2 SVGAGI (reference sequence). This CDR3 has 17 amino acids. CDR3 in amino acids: CASSPTEEGYSNQPQHF. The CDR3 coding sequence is TGTGCCAGCAGTCCCACCGAGGAAGGGTATAGCAATCAGCCCCAGCATTTT.

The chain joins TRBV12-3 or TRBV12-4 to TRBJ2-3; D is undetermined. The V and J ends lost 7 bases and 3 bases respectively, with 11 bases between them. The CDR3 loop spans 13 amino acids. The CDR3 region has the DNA TGTGCCAGCATCCCTCCCGGGACAGATACGCAGTATTTT. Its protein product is CASIPPGTDTQYF.

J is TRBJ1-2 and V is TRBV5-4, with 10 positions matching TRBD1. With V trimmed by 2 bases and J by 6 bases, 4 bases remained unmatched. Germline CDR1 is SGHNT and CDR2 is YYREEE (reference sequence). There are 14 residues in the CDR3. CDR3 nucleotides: TGTGCCAGCAGCTTCGGGACAGGGGTGAATGGCTACACCTTC. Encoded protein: CASSFGTGVNGYTF.

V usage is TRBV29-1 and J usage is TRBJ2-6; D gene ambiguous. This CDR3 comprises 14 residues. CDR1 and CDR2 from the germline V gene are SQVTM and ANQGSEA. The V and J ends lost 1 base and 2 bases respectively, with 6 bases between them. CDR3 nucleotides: TGCAGCGTTGAAGGTCAGCCTGGGGCCAACGTCCTGACTTTC. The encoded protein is CSVEGQPGANVLTF.

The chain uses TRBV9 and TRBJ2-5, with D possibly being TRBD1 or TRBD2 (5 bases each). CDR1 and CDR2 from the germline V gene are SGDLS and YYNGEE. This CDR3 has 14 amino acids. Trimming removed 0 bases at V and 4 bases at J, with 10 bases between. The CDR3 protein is CASSVDGGPETQYF. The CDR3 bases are TGTGCCAGCAGCGTAGATGGGGGTCCAGAGACCCAGTACTTC.

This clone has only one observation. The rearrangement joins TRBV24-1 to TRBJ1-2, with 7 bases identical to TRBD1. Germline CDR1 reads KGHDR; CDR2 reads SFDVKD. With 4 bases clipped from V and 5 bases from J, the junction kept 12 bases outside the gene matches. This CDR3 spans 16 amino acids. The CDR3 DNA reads TGTGCCACCAGTGAGCAGCATCCGGGACAGCGGTATGGCTACACCTTC. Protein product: CATSEQHPGQRYGYTF.

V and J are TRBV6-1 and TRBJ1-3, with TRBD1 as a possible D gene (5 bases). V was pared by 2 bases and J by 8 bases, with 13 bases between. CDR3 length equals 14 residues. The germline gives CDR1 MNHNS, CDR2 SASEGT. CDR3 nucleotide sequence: TGTGCCAGCAGTGAAATCCGGGACTTCGACACCATATATTTT. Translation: CASSEIRDFDTIYF.

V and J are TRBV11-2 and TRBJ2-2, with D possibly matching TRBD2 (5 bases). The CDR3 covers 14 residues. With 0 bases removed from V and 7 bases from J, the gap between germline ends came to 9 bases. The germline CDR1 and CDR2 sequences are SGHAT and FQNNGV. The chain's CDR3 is CASSLDLANGELFF. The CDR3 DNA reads TGTGCCAGCAGCTTAGATTTAGCGAACGGGGAGCTGTTTTTT.

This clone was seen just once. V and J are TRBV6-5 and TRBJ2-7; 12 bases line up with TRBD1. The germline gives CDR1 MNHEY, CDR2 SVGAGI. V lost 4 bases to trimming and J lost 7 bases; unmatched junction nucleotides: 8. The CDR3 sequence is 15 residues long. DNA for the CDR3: TGTGCCAGCAGTTGGGGACAGGGGGCCTGGGGTGAGCAGTACTTC. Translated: CASSWGQGAWGEQYF.

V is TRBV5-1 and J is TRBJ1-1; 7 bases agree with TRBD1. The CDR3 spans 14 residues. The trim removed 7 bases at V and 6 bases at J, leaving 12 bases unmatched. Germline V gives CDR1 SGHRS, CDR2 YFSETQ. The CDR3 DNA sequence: TGCGCCAGCGGACTAGACAGGGCCGGCGCTGAAGCTTTCTTT. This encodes CASGLDRAGAEAFF. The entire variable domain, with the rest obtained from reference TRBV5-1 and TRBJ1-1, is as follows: KAGVTQTPRYLIKTRGQQVTLSCSPISGHRSVSWYQQTPGQGLQFLFEYFSETQRNKGNFPGRFSGRQFSNSRSEMNVSTLELGDSALYLCASGLDRAGAEAFFGQGTRLTVV.

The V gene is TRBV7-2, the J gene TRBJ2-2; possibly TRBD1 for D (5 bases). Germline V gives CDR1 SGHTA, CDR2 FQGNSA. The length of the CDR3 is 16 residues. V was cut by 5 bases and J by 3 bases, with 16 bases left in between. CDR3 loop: CASSRDSPGYTGELFF. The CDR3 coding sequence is TGTGCCAGCAGCAGGGATTCACCAGGGTACACCGGGGAGCTGTTTTTT.

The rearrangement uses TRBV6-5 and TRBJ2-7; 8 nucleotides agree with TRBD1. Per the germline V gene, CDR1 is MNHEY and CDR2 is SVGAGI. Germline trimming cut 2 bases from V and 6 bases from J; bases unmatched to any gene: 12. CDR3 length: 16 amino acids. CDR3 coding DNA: TGTGCCAGCAGTTACGCCTGGGACAGGAGATCCGGCGAGCAGTACTTC. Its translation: CASSYAWDRRSGEQYF.

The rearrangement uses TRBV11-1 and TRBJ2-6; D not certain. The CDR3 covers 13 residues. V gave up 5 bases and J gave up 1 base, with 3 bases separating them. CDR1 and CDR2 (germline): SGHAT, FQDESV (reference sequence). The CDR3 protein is CASSLSGANVLTF. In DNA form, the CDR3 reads TGTGCCAGCAGCCTTTCTGGGGCCAACGTCCTGACTTTC.

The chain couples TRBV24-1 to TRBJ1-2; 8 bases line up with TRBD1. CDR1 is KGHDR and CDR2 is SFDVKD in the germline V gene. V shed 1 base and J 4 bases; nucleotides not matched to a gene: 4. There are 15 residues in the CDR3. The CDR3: CATSDFGQGPYGYTF. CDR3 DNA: TGTGCCACCAGTGATTTCGGACAGGGTCCCTATGGCTACACCTTC.

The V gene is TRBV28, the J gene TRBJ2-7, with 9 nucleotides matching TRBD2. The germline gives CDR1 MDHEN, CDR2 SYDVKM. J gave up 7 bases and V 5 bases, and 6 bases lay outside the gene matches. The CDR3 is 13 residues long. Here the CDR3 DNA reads TGTGCCAGCAGTCCGCGGGGGGGAGAAGAGCAGTACTTC. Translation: CASSPRGGEEQYF.

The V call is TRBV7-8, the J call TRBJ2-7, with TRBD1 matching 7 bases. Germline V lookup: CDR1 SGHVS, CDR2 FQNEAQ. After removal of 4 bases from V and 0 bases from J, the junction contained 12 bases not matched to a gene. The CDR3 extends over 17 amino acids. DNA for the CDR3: TGTGCCAGCAGCTCGAGGGCAGGGGGACGCGACTCCTACGAGCAGTACTTC. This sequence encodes CASSSRAGGRDSYEQYF.

Written as DNA, the CDR3 is TGTGCCACCAGTGACGCGTCAGGACCCGAAAAACTGTTTTTT. It codes for CATSDASGPEKLFF. The chain links TRBV24-1 to TRBJ1-4; unclear D gene. V lost 4 bases and J 8 bases, leaving 13 bases between the germline ends. Germline loops: CDR1 KGHDR, CDR2 SFDVKD. The CDR3 contains 14 residues.

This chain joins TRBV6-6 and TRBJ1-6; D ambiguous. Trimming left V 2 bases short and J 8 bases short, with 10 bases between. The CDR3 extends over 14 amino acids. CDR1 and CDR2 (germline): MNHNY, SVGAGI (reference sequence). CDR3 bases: TGTGCCAGCAGTTACATCCGGGAGGATTCACCCCTCCACTTT. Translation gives CASSYIREDSPLHF.

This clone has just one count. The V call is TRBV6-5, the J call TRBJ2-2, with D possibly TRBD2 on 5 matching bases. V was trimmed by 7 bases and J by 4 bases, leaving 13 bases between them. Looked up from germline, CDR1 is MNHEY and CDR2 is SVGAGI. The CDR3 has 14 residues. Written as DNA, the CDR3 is TGTGCCAGCACCACGGAGGCGGCCACCGGGGAGCTGTTTTTT. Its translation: CASTTEAATGELFF.

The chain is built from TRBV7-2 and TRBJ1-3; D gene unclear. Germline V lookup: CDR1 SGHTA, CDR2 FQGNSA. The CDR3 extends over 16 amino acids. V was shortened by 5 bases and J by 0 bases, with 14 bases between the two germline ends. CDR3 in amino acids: CASSPTGTRSGNTIYF. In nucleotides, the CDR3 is TGTGCCAGCAGCCCAACCGGAACCCGCTCTGGAAACACCATATATTTT.

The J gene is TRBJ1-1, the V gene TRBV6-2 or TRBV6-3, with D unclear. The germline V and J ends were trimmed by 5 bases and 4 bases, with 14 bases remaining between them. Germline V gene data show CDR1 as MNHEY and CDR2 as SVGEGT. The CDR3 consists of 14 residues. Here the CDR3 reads CASSGLGGLTEAFF. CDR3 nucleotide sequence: TGTGCCAGCAGTGGTTTGGGAGGGCTCACTGAAGCTTTCTTT.